The 13 T cell receptor beta chains below come from one sample, sequenced in a study of Graves' ophthalmopathy and Graves' hyperthyroidism. Investigators amplified TCR beta CDR3 regions from RNA transcripts. Second-round multiplex PCR followed a first-round RT-PCR using HTBI primers. TCRdb ran MiXCR on the multiplex PCR reads and lists one entry per CDR3 protein. The repertoire has almost 750,000 distinct CDR3 sequences, roughly 41% of them found once; the top ten carry roughly 45%. Sequencing was done on a sample of peripheral blood. All receptors derive from an adult man with Graves' ophthalmopathy.

This clonotype occurred a few times. The V and J genes are TRBV24-1 and TRBJ1-5, with 7 nucleotides matching TRBD1. The CDR3 length is 15 residues. The V segment lost 10 bases and the J segment 0 bases; nucleotides outside the gene matches: 8. Germline V gene data show CDR1 as KGHDR and CDR2 as SFDVKD. The CDR3: CATGPGQYSNQPQHF. The DNA of the CDR3 is TGTGCCACTGGACCGGGACAGTATAGCAATCAGCCCCAGCATTTT.

This clonotype was detected ten times or more. This chain connects TRBV15 to TRBJ2-5; no reliable D call. V lost 1 base and J lost 5, with 8 bases in between. Germline assignment: CDR1 LNHNV and CDR2 YYDKDF (reference sequence). The CDR3 consists of 13 residues. The CDR3: CATSRAPSETQYF. Here the CDR3 DNA reads TGTGCCACCAGCAGAGCACCTTCCGAGACCCAGTACTTC.

This chain links TRBV29-1 with TRBJ2-5; D possibly corresponds to TRBD1 (6 bases). The CDR3 extends over 14 amino acids. The V end was cut by 8 bases, the J end by 0 bases, with 16 bases between. The germline gives CDR1 SQVTM, CDR2 ANQGSEA. CDR3 bases: TGCAGCCACACAGGGACATCGTACCAAGAGACCCAGTACTTC. It is translated as CSHTGTSYQETQYF.

The chain carries TRBV19 and TRBJ2-5, with 8 bases identical to TRBD2. There are 15 residues in the CDR3. J lost 1 base, V lost 5 bases, and 6 bases had no gene match. Germline values: CDR1 LNHDA, CDR2 SQIVND (reference sequence). The CDR3 reads CASSFAGGFQETQYF. As DNA, the CDR3 is TGTGCCAGTAGTTTTGCGGGGGGCTTCCAAGAGACCCAGTACTTC.

This clonotype has just a few counts. The rearrangement joins TRBV7-9 to TRBJ2-2; D unresolved. This CDR3 has 13 residues. The germline V gene has CDR1 SEHNR and CDR2 FQNEAQ (reference sequence). V was clipped by 5 bases and J by 3 bases, with 7 bases between them. The CDR3 DNA reads as TGTGCCAGCAGCCCTACAGACACCGGGGAGCTGTTTTTT. This gives the protein CASSPTDTGELFF.

This clonotype was seen more than once but under ten times. The chain links TRBV18 to TRBJ1-3; D is unresolved. Per germline, CDR1 KGHSH and CDR2 LQKENI. The CDR3 runs to 14 residues. V was clipped by 9 bases and J by 0 bases, with 12 bases between them. The CDR3 sequence: CASSGVDSGNTIYF. CDR3 sequence (DNA): TGTGCCAGTAGCGGGGTCGACTCTGGAAACACCATATATTTT.

This clonotype was observed many times. V usage is TRBV10-2 and J usage is TRBJ1-2, with D perhaps matching TRBD1 (5 bases). The ends were cut back, 6 bases at V and 2 bases at J, with 7 bases in the middle. CDR1 is WSHSY and CDR2 is SAAADI in the germline V gene. CDR3 size: 12 residues. CDR3 loop: CASRGLNYGYTF. CDR3 DNA: TGCGCCAGCAGGGGGCTAAACTATGGCTACACCTTC.

This clonotype was found many times. CDR3 sequence reads: CASSSGLANEQYF. For the CDR3, the DNA is TGTGCCAGCAGCTCAGGACTCGCCAACGAGCAGTACTTC. The rearrangement links TRBV7-9 to TRBJ2-7; weak D call: TRBD2 (5 bases). Trimming cost V 4 bases and J 5 bases, with 12 bases left between them. Germline-derived CDR1 and CDR2 are SEHNR and FQNEAQ (reference sequence). The CDR3 consists of 13 residues.

This clonotype was found a few times. This chain joins TRBV28 and TRBJ1-5; 9 bases map to TRBD1. CDR1 MDHEN and CDR2 SYDVKM come from the germline V gene. This CDR3 spans 17 amino acids. J was trimmed by 6 bases and V by 5 bases; bases with no gene match: 14. CDR3 bases: TGTGCCAGCAGTCAAGCCGGGACAGGGATCGGTGGTCAGCCCCAGCATTTT. It is translated as CASSQAGTGIGGQPQHF.

The chain combines TRBV9 with TRBJ1-2, with TRBD1 identical over 7 bases. The CDR3 contains 14 residues. The germline V gene has CDR1 SGDLS and CDR2 YYNGEE. V lost 0 bases to trimming and J lost 7 bases; unmatched junction nucleotides: 6. The CDR3 DNA reads as TGTGCCAGCAGCGTAGGCAGGGGGGCAGGTGGCTACACCTTC. It encodes CASSVGRGAGGYTF.

This clonotype was seen only once. The junction does not match germline at one end; this may be a read error. The chain's CDR3 is CASSVGLGQDDEKLVF. CDR3 in DNA: TGTGCCAGCAGCGTAGGGTTGGGACAGGACGATGAAAAACTGGTTTTT. The V call is TRBV12-3 or TRBV12-4, the J call TRBJ1-4; 8 bases fit TRBD1. CDR3 length equals 16 residues.

The gene calls are TRBV7-7 and TRBJ2-5; 7 positions match TRBD1. The V segment lost 1 base and the J segment 2 bases; nucleotides outside the gene matches: 7. The CDR3 is made up of 16 amino acids. In germline, CDR1 is SSHAT, CDR2 FNYEAQ (reference sequence). This CDR3 is CASSLGGTEGQETQYF. The CDR3 DNA reads TGTGCCAGCAGCTTAGGAGGGACAGAGGGTCAAGAGACCCAGTACTTC.

With respect to this clonotype: A read error may account for a junction end that differs from germline. The chain recombines TRBV20-1 with TRBJ1-6; TRBD1 matches 7 bases. Germline CDR1 DFQATT, CDR2 SNEGSKA (reference sequence). The CDR3 totals 14 residues. CDR3 in amino acids: CSAGDRQGDSPLHF. CDR3 bases: TGCAGTGCTGGAGACAGGCAGGGGGATTCACCCCTCCACTTT.